The next 5 T cell receptor beta chains were all read from a single sample in a study of glioma-infiltrating T cells after dendritic cell vaccination. Time point reported: after dendritic cell vaccination, including at tumor progression/relapse. Here immunoSEQ multiplex PCR was the method, and the copy in TCRdb shows in-frame clones only, minus some. The sample records 90,000 to 95,000 clones, about 81% being singletons. The specimen was blood, collected after dendritic cell vaccination. The receptors shown here come from a human donor with glioblastoma.

The chain combines TRBV19 with TRBJ1-5, with D unresolved. V dropped 3 bases and J dropped 0 bases, with 15 bases sitting between them. Germline V lookup: CDR1 LNHDA, CDR2 SQIVND (reference sequence). There are 17 residues in the CDR3. The CDR3 protein is CASSITSSLHSNQPQHF. In nucleotides, the CDR3 is TGTGCCAGTAGTATTACTTCCTCGCTTCATAGCAATCAGCCCCAGCATTTT.

The chain joins TRBV7-8 to TRBJ1-5, with TRBD1 matching 8 bases. J gave up 3 bases and V 5 bases, and 9 bases lay outside the gene matches. Germline CDR1 and CDR2: SGHVS and FQNEAQ. This CDR3 has 16 residues. CDR3 loop: CASSQVGQGDNQPQHF. DNA for the CDR3: TGTGCCAGCAGCCAAGTCGGACAGGGAGACAATCAGCCCCAGCATTTT.

The chain links TRBV6-1 to TRBJ1-2; the D gene is possibly TRBD1 (6 bases). V dropped 8 bases and J dropped 4 bases, with 20 bases sitting between them. This CDR3 comprises 15 residues. The germline gives CDR1 MNHNS, CDR2 SASEGT. The CDR3 DNA follows: TGTGCCAGCTCAGGACAGAGTCCCCCTACCTATGGCTACACCTTC. Translation: CASSGQSPPTYGYTF.

The gene calls are TRBV19 and TRBJ2-1; 9 nucleotides line up with TRBD2. CDR1 LNHDA and CDR2 SQIVND come from the germline V gene (reference sequence). V trimming: 6 bases; J trimming: 6 bases; junction bases outside the gene matches: 18. The CDR3 contains 18 residues. DNA of the CDR3: TGTGCCAGTAGCATATTTACCCGTAGCGGGAGAGGGCCCAATGAGCAGTTCTTC. Amino acids: CASSIFTRSGRGPNEQFF. The whole variable domain, filled in from reference TRBV19 and TRBJ2-1, reads DGGITQSPKYLFRKEGQNVTLSCEQNLNHDAMYWYRQDPGQGLRLIYYSQIVNDFQKGDIAEGYSVSREKKESFPLTVTSAQKNPTAFYLCASSIFTRSGRGPNEQFFGPGTRLTVL.

The rearrangement links TRBV18 to TRBJ2-4, with 8 bases identical to TRBD1. V shed 1 base and J 1 base; nucleotides not matched to a gene: 18. The CDR3 length is 21 residues. Germline lookup yields CDR1 KGHSH and CDR2 LQKENI. CDR3 amino acids: CASSPQGDRFLSGPAKNIQYF. CDR3 bases: TGTGCCAGCTCACCACAGGGGGACAGGTTCCTTTCGGGGCCTGCCAAAAACATTCAGTACTTC.